This entry lists 32 T cell receptor beta chains sequenced from one sample in a study of post-analysis software for immune sequencing data. Notes on the study in general: A handful of TRBV segments were significantly more frequent in patients than in controls. TRBV5-6, TRBV5-1 and TRBV20-1 were among these segments.

No antigen has been assigned to these receptors. Prepared libraries of TCR beta cDNA carried unique molecular identifiers. TCRdb independently ran MiXCR on the PCR reads; one entry per CDR3 protein. The sample carries 600,000 to 700,000 distinct CDR3 sequences, around 64% recorded once. Sequences were obtained from blood. The source is a girl aged 2 to 10 with multiple sclerosis.

The chain links TRBV10-2 to TRBJ2-6; no clear D. Germline V gives CDR1 WSHSY, CDR2 SAAADI. The CDR3 loop spans 16 amino acids. Trimming removed 7 bases from V and 0 bases from J, with 13 bases in between. Here the CDR3 reads CASTSSLGSGANVLTF. CDR3 in DNA: TGCGCCAGCACGTCTAGTCTAGGCTCTGGGGCCAACGTCCTGACTTTC.

On this clonotype: The junction departs from germline at one end; a sequencing error may be responsible. The gene calls are TRBV10-3 and TRBJ2-3; 8 nucleotides align to TRBD2. Germline V gene data show CDR1 as ENHRY and CDR2 as SYGVKD. The CDR3 has 17 amino acids. This chain's CDR3 is CAINESAGAFSADTQYF. The CDR3, as DNA: TGTGCCATCAATGAGTCAGCGGGGGCCTTTAGCGCAGATACGCAGTATTTT.

This clonotype was observed a few times. The J gene is TRBJ2-1, the V gene TRBV9; 7 nucleotides align to TRBD1. V gave up 0 bases and J gave up 6 bases; unmatched junction bases: 0. This CDR3 has 13 amino acids. The germline V gene encodes CDR1 SGDLS and CDR2 YYNGEE. The CDR3 DNA is TGTGCCAGCAGCGTAGGGACAGGCAATGAGCAGTTCTTC. Protein: CASSVGTGNEQFF.

The gene calls are TRBV11-1 and TRBJ2-1, with 10 bases matching TRBD2. The CDR3 has 19 amino acids. The junction had 11 bases not matched to a gene; V was cut back by 1 base and J by 2 bases. Germline assignment: CDR1 SGHAT and CDR2 FQDESV (reference sequence). CDR3 region: CASSLVNLAGARAYNEQFF. The CDR3 nucleotides are TGTGCCAGCAGCTTAGTGAACCTAGCGGGAGCAAGGGCCTACAATGAGCAGTTCTTC. Drawing the rest from reference TRBV11-1 and TRBJ2-1, the complete variable domain is EAEVAQSPRYKITEKSQAVAFWCDPISGHATLYWYRQILGQGPELLVQFQDESVVDDSQLPKDRFSAERLKGVDSTLKIQPAELGDSAMYLCASSLVNLAGARAYNEQFFGPGTRLTVL.

The rearrangement uses TRBV6-1 and TRBJ1-2; D is uncertain. V was cut by 4 bases and J by 3 bases, with 9 bases left in between. The CDR3 is made up of 13 amino acids. CDR1 MNHNS and CDR2 SASEGT come from the germline V gene. Here the CDR3 DNA reads TGTGCCAGCAGTGGTAGGACTTACTATGGCTACACCTTC. This encodes CASSGRTYYGYTF.

The gene calls are TRBV3-1 and TRBJ2-3; the match to TRBD2 covers 7 bases. The CDR3 is 15 amino acids. With 4 bases clipped from V and 2 bases from J, the junction kept 6 bases outside the gene matches. Germline V gene sequence: CDR1 LGHDT, CDR2 YNNKEL (reference sequence). CDR3 in DNA: TGTGCCAGCAGCCCCCGGGACTACCACACAGATACGCAGTATTTT. This encodes CASSPRDYHTDTQYF.

The CDR3 sequence: CASSRTEGTEQYF. DNA of the CDR3: TGTGCCAGCTCTCGGACAGAAGGTACCGAGCAGTACTTC. The chain uses TRBV18 and TRBJ2-7; possible D gene TRBD1, 6 bases. Germline CDR1 and CDR2: KGHSH and LQKENI. The CDR3 is 13 residues long. Trimming left V 6 bases short and J 6 bases short, with 15 bases between.

V gene TRBV7-2 combines with J gene TRBJ2-7, with TRBD1 identical over 8 bases. This CDR3 is 15 amino acids long. The V segment lost 2 bases and the J segment 2 bases; nucleotides outside the gene matches: 5. Germline V lookup: CDR1 SGHTA, CDR2 FQGNSA. In DNA form, the CDR3 reads TGTGCCAGCAGCTTAAGCTCGGACAGGGCCTACGAGCAGTACTTC. It specifies CASSLSSDRAYEQYF.

This chain links TRBV20-1 with TRBJ2-3; 9 bases match TRBD2. V was pared by 1 base and J by 4 bases, with 9 bases of the junction left unmatched. Germline assignment: CDR1 DFQATT and CDR2 SNEGSKA (reference sequence). This CDR3 region has 16 residues. CDR3 nucleotide sequence: TGCAGTGCTAGAGTAGGCGGGAGGGCCCCTCCAGATACGCAGTATTTT. Its protein product is CSARVGGRAPPDTQYF.

The chain links TRBV12-3 or TRBV12-4 to TRBJ1-5; D is possibly TRBD1 (6 bases). The CDR3 has 16 amino acids. V gave up 1 base and J gave up 0 bases, with 10 bases separating them. The DNA of the CDR3 is TGTGCCAGCAGTTTAGACCAGGGGCATAGCAATCAGCCCCAGCATTTT. It codes for CASSLDQGHSNQPQHF.

The rearrangement links TRBV29-1 to TRBJ2-3, with a weak D call TRBD2 (5 bases). Trimming left V 5 bases short and J 6 bases short, with 21 bases between. The CDR3 runs to 15 residues. CDR1 and CDR2 from the germline V gene are SQVTM and ANQGSEA. The CDR3 DNA sequence: TGCAGCGTTTTTACTGGACGGGGTTCGTGGGATACGCAGTATTTT. Translated: CSVFTGRGSWDTQYF.

The chain joins TRBV2 to TRBJ2-3; D might be TRBD1 (5 bases). The V end lost 0 bases, the J end lost 5 bases, and 9 bases lay between the germline ends. Germline CDR1 is SNHLY and CDR2 is FYNNEI. The CDR3 is 14 amino acids. The CDR3 here is CASSEASTGDTQYF. The CDR3, as DNA: TGTGCCAGCAGTGAAGCCTCAACAGGAGATACGCAGTATTTT.

The V and J genes are TRBV7-9 and TRBJ2-5, with TRBD2 matching over 9 bases. The germline gives CDR1 SEHNR, CDR2 FQNEAQ (reference sequence). The V gene end was trimmed by 2 bases and the J gene end by 5 bases; junction bases not matched to a gene: 9. This CDR3 has 16 amino acids. This CDR3 reads CASSLLAGGPRETQYF. The CDR3 DNA reads as TGTGCCAGCAGCTTATTGGCGGGAGGGCCACGGGAGACCCAGTACTTC.

DNA of the CDR3: TGCGCCAGCAGCTCGCTTGTGAGTACCCCCTACAATGAGCAGTTCTTC. It encodes CASSSLVSTPYNEQFF. This rearrangement joins TRBV10-2 to TRBJ2-1; no clear D gene. V lost 6 bases and J 2 bases, leaving 17 bases between the germline ends. CDR3 length: 16 amino acids. Germline CDR1 and CDR2: WSHSY and SAAADI.

V is TRBV28 and J is TRBJ1-5, with D hard to call. The CDR3 contains 13 residues. Trimming took 6 bases from V and 4 from J, leaving 10 bases between them. CDR1 and CDR2 (germline): MDHEN, SYDVKM. The DNA for the CDR3 is TGTGCCAGCAGGCCCGCGGGAAATCAGCCCCAGCATTTT. Translation: CASRPAGNQPQHF.

The sample holds a few counts of this clonotype. The rearrangement joins TRBV29-1 to TRBJ2-7; 7 bases align to TRBD1. The CDR3 covers 13 residues. The V gene's germline CDR1 is SQVTM and CDR2 ANQGSEA. V was clipped by 2 bases and J by 3 bases; unmatched bases: 4. For the CDR3, the DNA is TGCAGCGTTGAACAGGGGGTTCGCTACGAGCAGTACTTC. Translating it yields CSVEQGVRYEQYF.

This clonotype has more than one count but fewer than ten. The CDR3: CASSLTDSSYNEQFF. The CDR3 DNA sequence: TGTGCCAGCAGTTTAACGGACAGTTCCTACAATGAGCAGTTCTTC. V is TRBV12-3 or TRBV12-4 and J is TRBJ2-1, with TRBD1 as a possible D gene (6 bases). CDR3 length: 15 residues. V lost 2 bases and J 1 base, leaving 9 bases between the germline ends.

The rearrangement joins TRBV15 to TRBJ2-7; D is unclear. The V end lost 1 base, the J end lost 0 bases, and 10 bases lay between the germline ends. The CDR3 consists of 15 residues. Germline assignment: CDR1 LNHNV and CDR2 YYDKDF (reference sequence). The CDR3 protein is CATSRVSVLSYEQYF. The CDR3 bases are TGTGCCACCAGCAGAGTGAGCGTGCTCTCCTACGAGCAGTACTTC.

This chain uses TRBV5-5 with TRBJ2-5, with D tentatively TRBD1 (6 bases). V was cut by 0 bases and J by 1 base, with 13 bases left in between. This CDR3 has 16 amino acids. Germline CDR1 SGHKS, CDR2 YYEKEE (reference sequence). CDR3 amino acids: CASSLDRDIIQETQYF. CDR3 DNA sequence: TGTGCCAGCAGCTTGGATCGGGACATAATCCAAGAGACCCAGTACTTC. Combining the CDR3 with reference TRBV5-5 and TRBJ2-5 gives the whole variable domain DAGVTQSPTHLIKTRGQQVTLRCSPISGHKSVSWYQQVLGQGPQFIFQYYEKEERGRGNFPDRFSARQFPNYSSELNVNALLLGDSALYLCASSLDRDIIQETQYFGPGTRLLVL.

V is TRBV6-2 or TRBV6-3 and J is TRBJ2-5; 11 bases agree with TRBD2. The junction had 13 bases not matched to a gene; V was cut back by 2 bases and J by 11 bases. This CDR3 contains 16 residues. The V gene's germline CDR1 is MNHEY and CDR2 SVGEGT. Here the CDR3 DNA reads TGTGCCAGCAGTTACGCTCTAGCGGGGGGCCCTCAAGAGCAGTACTTC. This encodes CASSYALAGGPQEQYF.

V is TRBV7-2 and J is TRBJ2-7; TRBD2 agrees at 12 bases. CDR1 is SGHTA and CDR2 is FQGNSA in the germline V gene. J lost 0 bases, V lost 4 bases, and 7 bases had no gene match. This CDR3 has 17 amino acids. The CDR3 coding sequence is TGTGCCAGCAGCTCCGAACTAGCGGGGGGCCCCTCCTACGAGCAGTACTTC. Translated, it gives CASSSELAGGPSYEQYF. Full variable domain (missing parts from reference TRBV7-2 and TRBJ2-7): GAGVSQSPSNKVTEKGKDVELRCDPISGHTALYWYRQSLGQGLEFLIYFQGNSAPDKSGLPSDRFSAERTGGSVSTLTIQRTQQEDSAVYLCASSSELAGGPSYEQYFGPGTRLTVT.

The chain links TRBV14 to TRBJ1-4; TRBD1 is a possible D gene (5 bases). Deletions cut 2 bases from V and 9 bases from J, with 13 bases between. This CDR3 comprises 14 residues. In germline, CDR1 is SGHDN, CDR2 FVKESK. This CDR3 reads CASSQPGTLQKLFF. CDR3 nucleotides: TGTGCCAGCAGCCAACCCGGGACTCTTCAAAAACTGTTTTTT.

This clonotype was seen just once. The chain couples TRBV11-3 to TRBJ2-3; D remains ambiguous. The V end was cut by 1 base, the J end by 2 bases, with 7 bases between. The germline V gene encodes CDR1 SGHNT and CDR2 YENEEA. The CDR3 has 14 residues. CDR3 in DNA: TGTGCCAGCAGCTTAGCGGATGTCACAGATACGCAGTATTTT. It is translated as CASSLADVTDTQYF.

This clonotype was seen more than once but under ten times. V gene TRBV29-1 combines with J gene TRBJ2-5; 7 bases are a match to TRBD1. The length of the CDR3 is 12 residues. The junction had 3 bases not matched to a gene; V was cut back by 3 bases and J by 5 bases. Germline assignment: CDR1 SQVTM and CDR2 ANQGSEA. In DNA form, the CDR3 reads TGCAGCGTTGAGCCGACAGGGGAGACCCAGTACTTC. Translation gives CSVEPTGETQYF.

The V and J genes are TRBV20-1 and TRBJ2-7, with D possibly matching TRBD2 (6 bases). Per germline, CDR1 DFQATT and CDR2 SNEGSKA (reference sequence). Trimming took 1 base from V and 3 from J, leaving 13 bases between them. The CDR3 runs 14 residues. CDR3 loop: CSARAPGGFYEQYF. CDR3 nucleotides: TGCAGTGCTAGAGCCCCCGGGGGATTCTACGAGCAGTACTTC.

This rearrangement joins TRBV4-3 to TRBJ2-3; tentatively, D is TRBD1 (6 bases). The V gene's germline CDR1 is LGHNA and CDR2 YSLEER. The ends were cut back, 0 bases at V and 2 bases at J, with 15 bases in the middle. The CDR3 contains 17 residues. The CDR3 is CASSQDWTVDLTDTQYF. CDR3 nucleotides: TGCGCCAGCAGCCAAGATTGGACAGTGGACCTCACAGATACGCAGTATTTT.

The gene calls are TRBV12-3 or TRBV12-4 and TRBJ2-1; maybe TRBD1 (6 bases). This CDR3 is 11 amino acids long. V lost 8 bases and J 9 bases, leaving 11 bases between the germline ends. The CDR3 here is CASEGVAEQFF. The CDR3 nucleotides are TGTGCCAGCGAGGGGGTGGCTGAGCAGTTCTTC.

V and J are TRBV25-1 and TRBJ2-5; D is possibly TRBD2 (6 bases). V lost 2 bases to trimming and J lost 2 bases, with 9 bases between them. Germline values: CDR1 MGHDK, CDR2 SYGVNS. The CDR3 is 14 amino acids. This chain's CDR3 is CASSENREQETQYF. Here the CDR3 DNA reads TGTGCCAGCAGTGAAAACCGGGAGCAAGAGACCCAGTACTTC. The whole variable domain, remainder taken from reference TRBV25-1 and TRBJ2-5, is EADIYQTPRYLVIGTGKKITLECSQTMGHDKMYWYQQDPGMELHLIHYSYGVNSTEKGDLSSESTVSRIRTEHFPLTLESARPSHTSQYLCASSENREQETQYFGPGTRLLVL.

The chain employs TRBV7-9 and TRBJ2-7; D gene unclear. The V end was cut by 5 bases, the J end by 7 bases, with 12 bases between. The CDR3 spans 12 residues. The germline V gene encodes CDR1 SEHNR and CDR2 FQNEAQ (reference sequence). The CDR3 DNA reads as TGTGCCAGCAGCCCCCCGGGTCGGGAGCAGTACTTC. Translation gives CASSPPGREQYF.

This clonotype was counted between two and nine times. The chain has TRBV12-3 or TRBV12-4 and TRBJ2-1, with D unresolved. V lost 5 bases to trimming and J lost 2 bases, with 13 bases between them. The CDR3 contains 15 residues. CDR3 sequence: CASSRPTAAYNEQFF. The CDR3 nucleotides are TGTGCCAGCAGTCGTCCGACTGCGGCCTACAATGAGCAGTTCTTC.

This clonotype was seen only a few times. The gene calls are TRBV29-1 and TRBJ2-7, with a tentative D call TRBD2 (5 bases). Germline CDR1 reads SQVTM; CDR2 reads ANQGSEA. Trimming took 0 bases from V and 7 from J, leaving 7 bases between them. This CDR3 spans 11 amino acids. The CDR3 is CSVEDPGEQYF. In DNA form, the CDR3 reads TGCAGCGTTGAAGACCCGGGGGAGCAGTACTTC.

This sequence joins TRBV14 and TRBJ2-1, with D perhaps TRBD2 (7 bases). Trimming took off 3 bases at V and 11 bases at J, with 11 bases between the two ends. The V gene's germline CDR1 is SGHDN and CDR2 FVKESK. CDR3 length equals 12 residues. This CDR3 reads CASSHKGGKQFF. In nucleotides, the CDR3 is TGTGCCAGCAGCCATAAGGGGGGGAAGCAGTTCTTC.